This TCR beta chain was recovered during a study of cytomegalovirus exposure and HLA in healthy donors. Whole-study context: Early on, a data release was issued that held 65 million to 100 million unique TCRs from HLA-typed donors.

Study-level findings and limits: The analysis excluded some indistinguishable V segments, including TRBV6-2 and TRBV6-3. Cytomegalovirus association was listed for around 170 TCR beta chains. Earlier analysis found most TCR beta V segments productive about 90% or about 30% of the time.

Germline trimming cut 7 bases from V and 6 bases from J; bases unmatched to any gene: 5. The CDR3 contains 14 residues. CDR1 and CDR2 (germline): SNHLY, FYNNEI. The PCR contained 60 Vbeta and 13 Jbeta primers. Generated by immunoSEQ multiplex PCR, the TCRdb table keeps only in-frame clones and is missing some. The sample includes some 190,000 clones, 9.5% of them seen just once. This clone showed up just a few times. The target antigen is unknown. The material sequenced was PBMCs. The clonotype was recovered from a young woman in good health and CMV-seropositive. V and J are TRBV2 and TRBJ2-1, with 11 bases that match TRBD2. The CDR3, as DNA: TGTGCCAGCAAAACTAGCGGGAGCACCAATGAGCAGTTCTTC. As protein: CASKTSGSTNEQFF.